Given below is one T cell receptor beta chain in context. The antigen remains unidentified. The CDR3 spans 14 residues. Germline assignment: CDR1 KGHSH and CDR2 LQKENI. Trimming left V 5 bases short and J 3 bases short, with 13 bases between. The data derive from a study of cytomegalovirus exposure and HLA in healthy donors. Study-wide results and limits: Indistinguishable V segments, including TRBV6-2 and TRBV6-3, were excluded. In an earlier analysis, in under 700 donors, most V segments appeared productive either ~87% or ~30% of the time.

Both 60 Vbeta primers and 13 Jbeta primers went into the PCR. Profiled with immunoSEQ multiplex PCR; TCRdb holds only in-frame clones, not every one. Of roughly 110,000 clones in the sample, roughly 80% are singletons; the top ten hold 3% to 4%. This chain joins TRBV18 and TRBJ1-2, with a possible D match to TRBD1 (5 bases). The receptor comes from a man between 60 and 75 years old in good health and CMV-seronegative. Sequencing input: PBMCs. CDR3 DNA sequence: TGTGCCAGCTCAAACGACAGCCCGGACTATGGCTACACCTTC. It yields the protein CASSNDSPDYGYTF.